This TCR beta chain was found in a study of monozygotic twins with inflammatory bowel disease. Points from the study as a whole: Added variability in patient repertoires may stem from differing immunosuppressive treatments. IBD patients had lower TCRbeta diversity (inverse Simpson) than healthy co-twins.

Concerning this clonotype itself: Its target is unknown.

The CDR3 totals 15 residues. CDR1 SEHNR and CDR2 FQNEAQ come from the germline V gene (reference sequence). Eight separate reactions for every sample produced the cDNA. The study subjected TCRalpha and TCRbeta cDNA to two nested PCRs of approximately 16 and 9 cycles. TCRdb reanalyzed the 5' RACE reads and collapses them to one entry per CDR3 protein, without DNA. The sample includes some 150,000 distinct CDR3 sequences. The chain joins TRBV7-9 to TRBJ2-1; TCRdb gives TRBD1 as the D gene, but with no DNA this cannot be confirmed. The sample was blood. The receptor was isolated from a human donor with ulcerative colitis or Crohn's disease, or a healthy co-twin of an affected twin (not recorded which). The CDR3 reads CASSFAGGAANEQFF.